The 29 T cell receptor beta chains below were found in one sample sequenced in a study of blood T cells in healthy people across ages. A second PCR of 7 to 11 cycles used a sample-barcoded 5' primer and a J-beta primer mix. One entry per CDR3 protein, called by TCRdb with MiXCR from the 5' RACE reads. Among 800,000 to 1,000,000 distinct CDR3 sequences listed, roughly 52% were seen once. Specimen: blood. Receptors originate from a man aged 30 to 45 in good health.

V is TRBV7-2 and J is TRBJ2-1, with D maybe TRBD1 (5 bases). The germline CDR1 and CDR2 sequences are SGHTA and FQGNSA. The CDR3 length is 15 residues. The V and J ends lost 6 bases and 7 bases respectively, with 19 bases between them. CDR3 sequence (DNA): TGTGCCAGCAGTAAGGGGTACGAAGGGTTGAATGAGCAGTTCTTC. It translates to CASSKGYEGLNEQFF.

The chain links TRBV7-2 to TRBJ2-1, with 12 nucleotides matching TRBD1. Germline-derived CDR1 and CDR2 are SGHTA and FQGNSA. The junction had 14 bases not matched to a gene; V was cut back by 4 bases and J by 7 bases. This CDR3 region has 18 residues. The CDR3 sequence is CASSSGTGGLFDGNEQFF. The CDR3 DNA sequence: TGTGCCAGCAGCTCCGGGACAGGGGGCCTTTTCGATGGGAATGAGCAGTTCTTC.

This clonotype was detected a few times. For the CDR3, the DNA is TGTGCCATCAGTGAGGAGGGGTGGGGGGCGAACGAGCAGTACTTC. Translation gives CAISEEGWGANEQYF. This chain links TRBV10-3 with TRBJ2-5; the D gene could be TRBD1 or TRBD2 (6 bases each). The J call may be in error: the DNA end matches TRBJ2-7 better. The CDR3 runs 15 residues. CDR1 is ENHRY and CDR2 is SYGVKD in the germline V gene.

J is TRBJ2-7 and V is TRBV21-1; the table's D call, TRBD2, was not checked against the DNA. TRBV21-1 corresponds to a pseudogene. This CDR3 region has 17 residues. CDR3 coding DNA: TGTGCCAGCAGCATCCGGGGCCTCTCGGGAACCTCCTACGAGCAGTACTTC. Its protein is CASSIRGLSGTSYEQYF.

This clonotype was seen repeatedly, ten times or more. The chain combines TRBV7-9 with TRBJ1-2, with D hard to call. This CDR3 comprises 14 residues. Trimming pared 1 base from V and 2 bases from J, leaving 8 bases between. Per germline, CDR1 SEHNR and CDR2 FQNEAQ (reference sequence). The CDR3 region is CASSLGAGNYGYTF. CDR3 sequence (DNA): TGTGCCAGCAGCTTAGGGGCAGGCAACTATGGCTACACCTTC.

J is TRBJ2-7 and V is TRBV11-2; D possibly corresponds to TRBD2 (6 bases). The end of the DNA is better explained by TRBJ2-5, so the J call may be wrong. Germline V lookup: CDR1 SGHAT, CDR2 FQNNGV. The CDR3 length is 14 residues. The CDR3 here is CASSQRRVGETQYF. DNA of the CDR3: TGTGCCAGCAGCCAAAGGAGGGTAGGGGAGACCCAGTACTTC.

The chain uses TRBV6-5 and TRBJ2-5; TRBD1 aligns across 7 bases. The DNA matches TRBJ2-7 better at its end, which makes the J call doubtful. Germline V gene sequence: CDR1 MNHEY, CDR2 SVGAGI. CDR3 length equals 16 residues. In DNA, the CDR3 is TGTGCCAGCAGCCATTTCTACAGGGGCCTGGTATACGAGCAGTACTTC. This gives the protein CASSHFYRGLVYEQYF.

The gene calls are TRBV12-3 or TRBV12-4 and TRBJ2-3; D might be TRBD1 (6 bases). V was shortened by 5 bases and J by 4 bases, with 13 bases between the two germline ends. The CDR3 consists of 14 residues. In DNA form, the CDR3 reads TGTGCCAGCAGTCCCCGACAGGACTCAGATACGCAGTATTTT. This gives the protein CASSPRQDSDTQYF.

V and J are TRBV5-1 and TRBJ2-5; TRBD1 matches at 9 bases. The ends lost 1 base at V and 2 bases at J; junction bases unmatched: 3. The CDR3 consists of 15 residues. Germline V lookup: CDR1 SGHRS, CDR2 YFSETQ. CDR3 sequence reads: CASSLMGQGQETQYF. The DNA of the CDR3 is TGCGCCAGCAGCTTGATGGGACAGGGACAAGAGACCCAGTACTTC. The complete variable domain, with remaining parts taken from reference TRBV5-1 and TRBJ2-5, reads KAGVTQTPRYLIKTRGQQVTLSCSPISGHRSVSWYQQTPGQGLQFLFEYFSETQRNKGNFPGRFSGRQFSNSRSEMNVSTLELGDSALYLCASSLMGQGQETQYFGPGTRLLVL.

The chain carries TRBV3-1 and TRBJ2-1; D is perhaps TRBD1 (6 bases). The CDR3 spans 16 residues. Trimming removed 0 bases at V and 3 bases at J, with 12 bases between. Germline CDR1 reads LGHDT; CDR2 reads YNNKEL (reference sequence). The chain's CDR3 is CASSQDRDTDYNEQFF. Here the CDR3 DNA reads TGTGCCAGCAGCCAAGATAGGGACACCGACTACAATGAGCAGTTCTTC.

The chain links TRBV27 to TRBJ2-7; 8 bases match TRBD1. From germline, CDR1 is MNHEY and CDR2 SMNVEV (reference sequence). This CDR3 is 16 amino acids long. V gave up 5 bases and J gave up 4 bases; unmatched junction bases: 13. The chain's CDR3 is CASSPSPGTGTYEQYF. In DNA, the CDR3 is TGTGCCAGCAGTCCCAGCCCCGGGACAGGCACTTACGAGCAGTACTTC.

The gene calls are TRBV12-3 or TRBV12-4 and TRBJ1-5; D is possibly TRBD1 (6 bases). Trimming took off 5 bases at V and 3 bases at J, with 17 bases between the two ends. CDR3 length: 16 amino acids. The CDR3: CASSPEGGFYNQPQHF. Written as DNA, the CDR3 is TGTGCCAGCAGTCCCGAAGGGGGATTTTACAATCAGCCCCAGCATTTT.

The chain couples TRBV7-2 to TRBJ1-2, with 9 positions matching TRBD1. CDR3 length: 13 residues. The junction had 5 bases not matched to a gene; V was cut back by 4 bases and J by 8 bases. The V gene's germline CDR1 is SGHTA and CDR2 FQGNSA. The CDR3 protein is CASSWDRVKGYTF. Here the CDR3 DNA reads TGTGCCAGCAGCTGGGACAGGGTAAAAGGCTACACCTTC.

V is TRBV11-3 and J is TRBJ2-3; 9 bases map to TRBD1. The CDR3 sequence is 14 residues long. With V trimmed by 4 bases and J by 5 bases, 4 bases remained unmatched. The germline gives CDR1 SGHNT, CDR2 YENEEA. The CDR3 nucleotides read TGTGCCAGCAGCTCTGGGACAGGGAAAGATACGCAGTATTTT. Its protein is CASSSGTGKDTQYF.

The chain uses TRBV20-1 and TRBJ2-7; D may be TRBD1 (7 bases). The CDR3 runs 15 residues. V lost 0 bases and J 0 bases, leaving 12 bases between the germline ends. Germline loops: CDR1 DFQATT, CDR2 SNEGSKA (reference sequence). The CDR3 spells CSARDLEGASYEQYF. CDR3 bases: TGCAGTGCTAGAGATTTGGAGGGGGCCTCCTACGAGCAGTACTTC.

The chain carries TRBV4-2 and TRBJ2-5; D possibly corresponds to TRBD2 (6 bases). V was cut by 4 bases and J by 2 bases, with 14 bases left in between. Germline CDR1 and CDR2: LGHNA and YNFKEQ. CDR3 size: 15 residues. The CDR3 loop reads CASSPSGLGQETQYF. Here the CDR3 DNA reads TGTGCCAGCAGCCCGTCGGGACTTGGGCAAGAGACCCAGTACTTC.

Worth noting for this clonotype: A much larger clonotype is one base distant, so this may be a read error. This chain joins TRBV9 and TRBJ1-5, with TRBD1 as a possible D gene (5 bases). The germline V gene has CDR1 SGDLS and CDR2 YYNGEE. This CDR3 spans 15 amino acids. The chain's CDR3 is CAGSVAGNYNQPQHF. DNA of the CDR3: TGTGCCGGCAGCGTAGCAGGGAATTACAATCAGCCCCAGCATTTT.

This chain uses TRBV6-5 with TRBJ2-1; D is tentatively TRBD1 or TRBD2 (5 bases each). CDR3 length: 14 residues. The V end was cut by 5 bases, the J end by 5 bases, with 13 bases between. Germline loops: CDR1 MNHEY, CDR2 SVGAGI. The CDR3, as DNA: TGTGCCAGCAGTGACAGTCCGAGGGACAATGAGCAGTTCTTC. Translating it yields CASSDSPRDNEQFF.

The V call is TRBV24-1, the J call TRBJ1-1; 8 nucleotides align to TRBD1. Trimming at V came to 4 bases and at J to 7 bases, leaving 4 bases not matched to a gene. Germline CDR1 KGHDR, CDR2 SFDVKD. The length of the CDR3 is 13 residues. CDR3 amino acids: CATSEGDRSEAFF. The CDR3 DNA reads as TGTGCCACCAGTGAGGGGGACAGGAGTGAAGCTTTCTTT.

This chain joins TRBV30 and TRBJ1-1; the D gene is possibly TRBD1 (6 bases). Trimming took 3 bases from V and 1 from J, leaving 12 bases between them. Germline V lookup: CDR1 GTSNPN, CDR2 SVGIG (reference sequence). The CDR3 loop spans 14 amino acids. CDR3 sequence (DNA): TGTGCCTGGAGCGGGGACACAACGAACACTGAAGCTTTCTTT. This gives the protein CAWSGDTTNTEAFF.

The chain links TRBV20-1 to TRBJ2-1, with D tentatively TRBD2 (6 bases). The germline CDR1 and CDR2 sequences are DFQATT and SNEGSKA (reference sequence). There are 13 residues in the CDR3. Trimming removed 6 bases at V and 5 bases at J, with 14 bases between. DNA of the CDR3: TGCAGTGCCATAGCGGACGGAAACAATGAGCAGTTCTTC. It encodes CSAIADGNNEQFF.

The chain joins TRBV3-1 to TRBJ2-7; 8 bases match TRBD1. The CDR3 is 14 amino acids. Germline CDR1 reads LGHDT; CDR2 reads YNNKEL (reference sequence). V lost 6 bases to trimming and J lost 1 base; unmatched junction nucleotides: 5. The CDR3 nucleotides are TGTGCCAGCAGGCAGACAGGGGCGTCCTACGAGCAGTACTTC. Protein sequence: CASRQTGASYEQYF.

This clonotype was picked up many times. The gene calls are TRBV20-1 and TRBJ2-1, with 9 nucleotides matching TRBD2. This CDR3 has 15 residues. The germline V gene has CDR1 DFQATT and CDR2 SNEGSKA (reference sequence). Trimming at V came to 2 bases and at J to 2 bases, leaving 4 bases not matched to a gene. CDR3 DNA: TGCAGTGCTAGACCGCGGGGGGGCACCTACAATGAGCAGTTCTTC. Its translation: CSARPRGGTYNEQFF.

The CDR3 DNA follows: TGCAGCGCCATCCCCGGGGCTGTCGGAGGGCCCCAGCATTTT. Amino acid sequence: CSAIPGAVGGPQHF. This rearrangement joins TRBV29-1 to TRBJ1-5; tentatively, D is TRBD1 (5 bases). V lost 7 bases and J lost 9, with 22 bases in between. The length of the CDR3 is 14 residues. Germline CDR1 reads SQVTM; CDR2 reads ANQGSEA.

The chain recombines TRBV6-5 with TRBJ2-7, with no clear D. V was pared by 0 bases and J by 6 bases, with 6 bases between. The CDR3 sequence is 12 residues long. Germline values: CDR1 MNHEY, CDR2 SVGAGI. CDR3 nucleotide sequence: TGTGCCAGCAGTTACTCGACGGGCGAGCAGTACTTC. It is translated as CASSYSTGEQYF.

The chain is built from TRBV28 and TRBJ2-2, with 10 bases matching TRBD2. The junction had 6 bases not matched to a gene; V was cut back by 7 bases and J by 1 base. Germline V gene data show CDR1 as MDHEN and CDR2 as SYDVKM. This CDR3 region has 16 residues. The CDR3 protein is CASNLAGAGNTGELFF. The CDR3, as DNA: TGTGCCAGCAATCTAGCGGGGGCCGGGAACACCGGGGAGCTGTTTTTT.

The gene calls are TRBV2 and TRBJ1-2; possibly TRBD1 for D (5 bases). With 6 bases removed from V and 7 bases from J, the gap between germline ends came to 9 bases. There are 11 residues in the CDR3. Germline CDR1 is SNHLY and CDR2 is FYNNEI. For the CDR3, the DNA is TGTGCCAGCAGCGCCGGGGCTGGCTACACCTTC. Translated, it gives CASSAGAGYTF.

The rearrangement links TRBV27 to TRBJ2-7, with TRBD2 matching 13 bases. Germline values: CDR1 MNHEY, CDR2 SMNVEV (reference sequence). V gave up 5 bases and J gave up 7 bases; unmatched junction bases: 20. This CDR3 has 19 amino acids. The chain's CDR3 is CASSPGTSGVRSAYNEQYF. CDR3 nucleotides: TGTGCCAGCAGTCCCGGGACTAGCGGGGTCCGTTCGGCCTACAATGAGCAGTACTTC.

In this sample, this clonotype turned up a few times. The chain carries TRBV3-1 and TRBJ2-7; 7 bases match TRBD2. Unmatched junction bases numbered 9, after V lost 0 bases and J lost 1 base. The germline CDR1 and CDR2 sequences are LGHDT and YNNKEL (reference sequence). This CDR3 comprises 17 residues. For the CDR3, the DNA is TGTGCCAGCAGCCAAGAAACCCCGACGGGGGGTTCCTACGAGCAGTACTTC. Its protein product is CASSQETPTGGSYEQYF.